This TCR beta chain appears in the sequencing data of a study of response to subunit inactivated influenza vaccine. Study-level results: The authors suggested that every seasonal influenza vaccination recruits few new T cells.

TCRdb used MiXCR to reprocess the RT-PCR reads, holding one entry per CDR3 protein. Of approximately 490,000 distinct CDR3 sequences listed, roughly 7.9% are singletons. Germline CDR1 and CDR2: DFQATT and SNEGSKA (reference sequence). The CDR3 runs to 16 residues. Trimming took 4 bases from V and 2 from J; bases not matched to a gene: 10. The table lists this clonotype with a few counts. Its target is not known. V and J are TRBV20-1 and TRBJ2-1; 8 bases align to TRBD2. The origin of this receptor is a man between 45 and 75 years old who received an inactivated influenza vaccine. The sequences come from PBMCs from blood, collected less than 25 months after vaccination. The CDR3 is CSATLGTSPPYNEQFF. CDR3 DNA sequence: TGCAGTGCTACCCTCGGGACTAGTCCCCCCTACAATGAGCAGTTCTTC.